Sequencing of this TCR beta chain was carried out in a study of T cells after yellow fever vaccination. General observations from the study: Sorted repertoires could include abundant contaminating clonotypes from bulk cells. Re-detected after boosting: most primary clones, 96% of CD4 and 75% to 90% of CD8. When the response was secondary, it was weaker but reached its peak faster, day 5 versus 15.

This clonotype was observed many times. Its antigen remains unidentified. Universal primer sites and UMIs were introduced during 5'RACE template-switching synthesis of TCR cDNA. A single record per CDR3 protein comes from TCRdb applying MiXCR to the 5' RACE reads. The sample holds about 210,000 distinct CDR3 sequences, approximately 3.2% seen once. The V end was cut by 3 bases, the J end by 0 bases, with 9 bases between. Per the germline V gene, CDR1 is DFQATT and CDR2 is SNEGSKA (reference sequence). The CDR3 is 15 amino acids. The TCR sequence derives from a young man who received the YFV17D yellow fever vaccine. The input for sequencing was CD4+ T cells sorted from PBMCs, taken 10 days after the yellow fever booster vaccination. This rearrangement joins TRBV20-1 to TRBJ2-6; D is uncertain. CDR3 DNA sequence: TGCAGTGCTAGTCGGTCGGCCTCTGGGGCCAACGTCCTGACTTTC. Amino acid sequence: CSASRSASGANVLTF.